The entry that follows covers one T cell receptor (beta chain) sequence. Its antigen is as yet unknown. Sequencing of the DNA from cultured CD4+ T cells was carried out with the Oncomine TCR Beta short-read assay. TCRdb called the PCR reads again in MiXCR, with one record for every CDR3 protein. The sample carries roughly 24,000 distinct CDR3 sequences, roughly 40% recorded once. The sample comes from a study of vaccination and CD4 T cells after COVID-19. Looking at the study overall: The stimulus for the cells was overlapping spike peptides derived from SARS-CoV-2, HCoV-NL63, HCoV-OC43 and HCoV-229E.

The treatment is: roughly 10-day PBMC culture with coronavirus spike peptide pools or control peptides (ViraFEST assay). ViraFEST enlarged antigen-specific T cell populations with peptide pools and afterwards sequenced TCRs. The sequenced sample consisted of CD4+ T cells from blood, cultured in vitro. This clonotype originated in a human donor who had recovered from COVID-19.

The CDR3 DNA reads TGTGCCAGCAGCTTAGAGGGAAGGGGGGACATTCAGTACTTC. It is translated as CASSLEGRGDIQYF. The chain combines TRBV11-2 with TRBJ2-4; TRBD1 or TRBD2 may be the D gene (6 bases each). Looked up from germline, CDR1 is SGHAT and CDR2 is FQNNGV. The CDR3 runs to 14 residues. V gave up 0 bases and J gave up 8 bases, with 11 bases separating them.